A selection of T cell receptor beta chains follows, all from one sample in a study of CD8 T cells in Susac syndrome. Each CDR3 protein gets one entry after TCRdb re-called the immunoSEQ multiplex PCR reads with MiXCR. The data contain roughly 60,000 distinct CDR3 sequences, over 85% of them seen just once; the ten biggest clones take up roughly 0.2%. Material: CD8+ T cells from PBMCs. The receptors come from a human donor in good health. The CDR3 runs from the conserved cysteine through the conserved F or W. A D gene is named only where the DNA matches it firmly. Not all rows give a size; the values are once, few, many and, for expanded clones, a class.

CASSLAGQGASGANVLTF,TGTGCCAGCAGCTTAGCGGGACAGGGAGCCTCTGGGGCCAACGTCCTGACTTTC,once,TRBD1,TRBV13,TRBJ2-6
CASSLTGQYNEQFF,TGTGCCAGCAGCTTGACGGGTCAATACAATGAGCAGTTCTTC,NA,NA,TRBV5-4,TRBJ2-1
CAIKWGTEAFF,TGCGCCATCAAGTGGGGGACTGAAGCTTTCTTT,few,NA,TRBV10-2,TRBJ1-1
CASSLEPNTEAFF,TGTGCCAGCAGCTTAGAGCCGAACACTGAAGCTTTCTTT,NA,NA,TRBV11-2,TRBJ1-1
CASTPPCGYLIAKNIQYF,TGTGCCAGCACCCCCCCCTGCGGCTACCTAATTGCCAAAAACATTCAGTACTTC,NA,NA,TRBV7-7,TRBJ2-4
CATGTSGSTDTQYF,TGTGCCACCGGGACTAGCGGTAGCACAGATACGCAGTATTTT,NA,TRBD2,TRBV24-1,TRBJ2-3
CASSHDRGVYQPQHF,TGTGCCAGCAGCCACGACAGGGGGGTATATCAGCCCCAGCATTTT,NA,TRBD1,TRBV4-2,TRBJ1-5
CASNSDRGYTGELFF,TGCGCCAGCAATTCGGACAGGGGATACACCGGGGAGCTGTTTTTT,NA,TRBD1,TRBV10-2,TRBJ2-2
CASSFRRDQPQHF,TGTGCCAGCAGCTTTAGACGGGATCAGCCCCAGCATTTT,NA,NA,TRBV27,TRBJ1-5
CAPLGREGTPDYGYTF,TGTGCCCCTTTAGGGCGTGAGGGAACCCCTGACTATGGCTACACCTTC,NA,NA,TRBV10-3,TRBJ1-2
CASSPYGQGSPNTEAFF,TGTGCCAGCAGTCCATACGGACAGGGGTCCCCGAACACTGAAGCTTTCTTT,NA,TRBD1,TRBV2,TRBJ1-1
CASSQAGLRDRVFIAFF,TGCGCCAGCAGCCAAGCGGGGCTCCGGGACAGGGTTTTTATAGCTTTCTTT,NA,TRBD1,TRBV4-1,TRBJ1-1
CASSIVNTEAFF,TGTGCCAGTAGTATCGTGAACACTGAAGCTTTCTTT,NA,NA,TRBV19,TRBJ1-1
CASRDRDYNQPQHF,TGTGCCAGTAGAGACAGGGATTACAATCAGCCCCAGCATTTT,NA,TRBD1,TRBV19,TRBJ1-5
CSVEGRGHMNTEAFF,TGCAGCGTTGAAGGACGGGGACATATGAACACTGAAGCTTTCTTT,NA,NA,TRBV29-1,TRBJ1-1
CASSQEAREGIQFF,TGTGCCAGCAGCCAAGAGGCCAGGGAGGGCATACAGTTCTTC,once,TRBD2,TRBV3-1,TRBJ2-1
CASSYDIGVGEQYF,TGTGCCAGCAGTTACGACATCGGGGTCGGCGAGCAGTACTTC,NA,NA,TRBV11-2,TRBJ2-7
CASSQDGQVTDTQYF,TGTGCCAGCAGCCAAGATGGGCAGGTCACAGATACGCAGTATTTT,NA,NA,TRBV3-1,TRBJ2-3
CASRLLGQGGTGELFF,TGCGCCAGCAGACTTCTCGGACAGGGCGGCACCGGGGAGCTGTTTTTT,NA,TRBD1,TRBV4-1,TRBJ2-2
CASSDISYNEQFF,TGTGCCAGCAGTGACATCTCCTACAATGAGCAGTTCTTC,NA,NA,TRBV5-4,TRBJ2-1
CASSLDGDGYTF,TGTGCCAGCAGCTTAGATGGGGATGGCTACACCTTC,NA,NA,TRBV7-2,TRBJ1-2
CSAMDRGYNEQFF,TGCAGTGCCATGGACAGGGGCTACAATGAGCAGTTCTTC,NA,TRBD1,TRBV20-1,TRBJ2-1
CASSWGQAVRTLSYEQYF,TGCGCCAGCAGCTGGGGACAGGCGGTCCGAACGCTCTCCTACGAGCAGTACTTC,NA,TRBD1,TRBV5-1,TRBJ2-7
CASSLSASGVYQETQYF,TGTGCCAGCAGCTTATCTGCCAGCGGGGTCTACCAAGAGACCCAGTACTTC,NA,TRBD2,TRBV7-9,TRBJ2-5
CASSKGTGSDTQYF,TGTGCCAGCTCCAAGGGGACAGGGTCGGATACGCAGTATTTT,NA,TRBD1,TRBV18,TRBJ2-3
CASSPQSVTQYF,TGTGCCAGCAGCCCCCAGAGCGTAACCCAGTACTTC,NA,NA,TRBV3-1,TRBJ2-5
CASSQEPSEKTQYF,TGCGCCAGCAGCCAAGAGCCTAGCGAGAAGACCCAGTACTTC,once,NA,TRBV4-1,TRBJ2-5
CASSLLVRTNTGELFF,TGTGCCAGCAGTTTATTGGTCAGGACAAACACCGGGGAGCTGTTTTTT,once,NA,TRBV28,TRBJ2-2
CASSYSGQGSETQYF,TGTGCCAGCAGTTACTCGGGACAGGGGTCGGAGACCCAGTACTTC,NA,TRBD1,TRBV6-5,TRBJ2-5
CAIRRRAQGDPNEQFF,TGTGCCATCAGACGACGGGCACAGGGGGACCCCAATGAGCAGTTCTTC,NA,TRBD1,TRBV10-3,TRBJ2-1
CASTQALTEVWSEAFF,TGTGCCAGTACCCAAGCGCTAACAGAGGTATGGTCTGAAGCTTTCTTT,NA,NA,TRBV19,TRBJ1-1
CASSELSRRTGKETQYF,TGTGCCAGCAGTGAATTAAGCCGCCGGACAGGGAAAGAGACCCAGTACTTC,NA,TRBD1,TRBV25-1,TRBJ2-5
CASTTWDSRNSPLHF,TGTGCCAGTACCACCTGGGACAGCCGGAATTCACCCCTCCACTTT,once,TRBD1,TRBV19,TRBJ1-6
CASSNTGTGPTGANVLTF,TGTGCCAGCAGTAACACCGGGACAGGGCCCACTGGGGCCAACGTCCTGACTTTC,NA,TRBD1,TRBV2,TRBJ2-6
CASSPLTGNTEAFF,TGTGCCAGTAGCCCTCTTACAGGGAACACTGAAGCTTTCTTT,NA,NA,TRBV19,TRBJ1-1
CSARAPGTAYEQYF,TGCAGTGCTAGAGCTCCCGGGACAGCCTACGAGCAGTACTTC,NA,TRBD1,TRBV20-1,TRBJ2-7